Each of the 2 T cell receptor beta chains below was sequenced from the same sample in a study of cytomegalovirus exposure and HLA in healthy donors. Primers: 60 Vbeta forward and 13 Jbeta reverse. Method: immunoSEQ multiplex PCR; TCRdb's copy keeps in-frame clones and lacks some. The sample carries roughly 150,000 clones, over 80% recorded once. The source material was PBMCs. The receptors stem from a male donor in good health and CMV-seronegative.

This sequence joins TRBV5-6 and TRBJ1-2; a possible D gene is TRBD1 (5 bases). The ends were cut back, 1 base at V and 3 bases at J, with 7 bases in the middle. CDR1 SGHDT and CDR2 YYEEEE come from the germline V gene. This CDR3 is 13 amino acids long. This CDR3 is CASSLIRDYGYTF. The CDR3 bases are TGTGCCAGCAGCTTGATCAGGGACTATGGCTACACCTTC.

The CDR3 loop reads CASSEGQGRKKLFF. The CDR3 region has the DNA TGTGCCAGCAGTGAAGGACAGGGGAGGAAAAAACTGTTTTTT. The V gene is TRBV6-1, the J gene TRBJ1-4; 8 bases are a match to TRBD1. CDR3 length equals 14 residues. V lost 1 base, J lost 9 bases, and 4 bases stayed unmatched. In germline, CDR1 is MNHNS, CDR2 SASEGT.